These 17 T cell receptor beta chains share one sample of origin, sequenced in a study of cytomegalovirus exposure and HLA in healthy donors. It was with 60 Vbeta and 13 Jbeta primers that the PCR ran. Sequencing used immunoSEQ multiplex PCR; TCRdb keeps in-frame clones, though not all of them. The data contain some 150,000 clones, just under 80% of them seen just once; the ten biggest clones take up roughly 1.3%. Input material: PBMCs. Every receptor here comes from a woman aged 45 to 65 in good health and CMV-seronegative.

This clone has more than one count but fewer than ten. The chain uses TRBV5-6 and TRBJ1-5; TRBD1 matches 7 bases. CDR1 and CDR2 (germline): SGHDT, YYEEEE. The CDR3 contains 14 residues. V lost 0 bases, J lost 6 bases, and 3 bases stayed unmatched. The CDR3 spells CASSLVQGGQPQHF. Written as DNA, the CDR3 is TGTGCCAGCAGCTTGGTGCAGGGGGGTCAGCCCCAGCATTTT.

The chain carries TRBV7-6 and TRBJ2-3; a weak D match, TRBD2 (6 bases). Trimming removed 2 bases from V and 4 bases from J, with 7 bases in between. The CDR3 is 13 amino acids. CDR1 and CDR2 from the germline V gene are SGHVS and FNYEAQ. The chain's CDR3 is CASSLTSPDTQYF. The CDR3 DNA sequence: TGTGCCAGCAGCTTAACTAGCCCAGATACGCAGTATTTT.

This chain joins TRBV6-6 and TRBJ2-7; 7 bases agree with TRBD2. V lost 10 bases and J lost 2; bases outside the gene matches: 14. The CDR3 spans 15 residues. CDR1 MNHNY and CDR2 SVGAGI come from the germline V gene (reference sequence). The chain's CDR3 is CATWAGTISAYEQYF. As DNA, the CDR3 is TGTGCCACATGGGCCGGGACTATATCCGCCTACGAGCAGTACTTC.

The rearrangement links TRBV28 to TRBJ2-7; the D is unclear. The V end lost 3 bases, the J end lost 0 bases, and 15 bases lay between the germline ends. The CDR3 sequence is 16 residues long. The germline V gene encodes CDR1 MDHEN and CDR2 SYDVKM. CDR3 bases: TGTGCCAGCAGTTTCGAGGCAGCCCCTAGCTCCTACGAGCAGTACTTC. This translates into CASSFEAAPSSYEQYF.

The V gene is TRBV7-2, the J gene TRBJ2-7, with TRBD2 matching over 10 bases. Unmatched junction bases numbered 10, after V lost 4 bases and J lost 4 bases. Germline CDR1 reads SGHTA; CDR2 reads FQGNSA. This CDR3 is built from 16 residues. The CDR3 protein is CASSYGSGGYLYEQYF. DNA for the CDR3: TGTGCCAGCAGCTACGGTAGCGGGGGGTACCTATACGAGCAGTACTTC.

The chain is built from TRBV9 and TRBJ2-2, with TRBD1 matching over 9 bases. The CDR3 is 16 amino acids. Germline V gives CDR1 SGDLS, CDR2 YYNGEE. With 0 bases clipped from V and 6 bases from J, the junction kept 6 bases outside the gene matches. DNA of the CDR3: TGTGCCAGCAGCGTAGAGGGGACAGGGATTTCCGGGGAGCTGTTTTTT. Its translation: CASSVEGTGISGELFF.

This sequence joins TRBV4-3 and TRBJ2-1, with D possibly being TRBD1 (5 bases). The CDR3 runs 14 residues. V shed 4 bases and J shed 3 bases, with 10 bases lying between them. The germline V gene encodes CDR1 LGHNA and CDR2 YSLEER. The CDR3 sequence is CASSRDDSYNEQFF. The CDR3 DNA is TGCGCCAGCAGCCGGGATGACAGCTACAATGAGCAGTTCTTC.

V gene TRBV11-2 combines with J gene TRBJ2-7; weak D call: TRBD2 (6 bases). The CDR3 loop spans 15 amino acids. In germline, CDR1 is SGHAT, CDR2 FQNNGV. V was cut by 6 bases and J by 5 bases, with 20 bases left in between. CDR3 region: CASRRPGLAPHEQYF. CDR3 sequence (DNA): TGTGCCAGCAGACGTCCGGGACTTGCCCCGCACGAGCAGTACTTC. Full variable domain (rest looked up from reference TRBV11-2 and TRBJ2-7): EAGVAQSPRYKIIEKRQSVAFWCNPISGHATLYWYQQILGQGPKLLIQFQNNGVVDDSQLPKDRFSAERLKGVDSTLKIQPAKLEDSAVYLCASRRPGLAPHEQYFGPGTRLTVT.

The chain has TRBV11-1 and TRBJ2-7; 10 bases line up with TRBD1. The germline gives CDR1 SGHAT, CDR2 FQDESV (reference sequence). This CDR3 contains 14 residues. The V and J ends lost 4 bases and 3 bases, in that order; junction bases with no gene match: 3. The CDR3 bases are TGTGCCAGCAGCTGGACAGGGGGGGACTACGAGCAGTACTTC. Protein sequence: CASSWTGGDYEQYF.

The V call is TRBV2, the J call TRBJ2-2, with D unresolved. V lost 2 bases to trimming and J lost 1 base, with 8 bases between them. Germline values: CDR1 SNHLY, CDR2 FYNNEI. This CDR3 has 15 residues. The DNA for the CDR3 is TGTGCCAGCAGTGAATGGTCGGGGAACACCGGGGAGCTGTTTTTT. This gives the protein CASSEWSGNTGELFF.

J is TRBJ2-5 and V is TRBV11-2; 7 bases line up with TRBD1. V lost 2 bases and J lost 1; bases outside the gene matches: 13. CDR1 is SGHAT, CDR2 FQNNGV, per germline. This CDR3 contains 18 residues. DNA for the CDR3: TGTGCCAGCAGCTTAAGCTCCAAGGGACCAGGGGGCCAAGAGACCCAGTACTTC. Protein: CASSLSSKGPGGQETQYF. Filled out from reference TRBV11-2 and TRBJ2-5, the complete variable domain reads EAGVAQSPRYKIIEKRQSVAFWCNPISGHATLYWYQQILGQGPKLLIQFQNNGVVDDSQLPKDRFSAERLKGVDSTLKIQPAKLEDSAVYLCASSLSSKGPGGQETQYFGPGTRLLVL.

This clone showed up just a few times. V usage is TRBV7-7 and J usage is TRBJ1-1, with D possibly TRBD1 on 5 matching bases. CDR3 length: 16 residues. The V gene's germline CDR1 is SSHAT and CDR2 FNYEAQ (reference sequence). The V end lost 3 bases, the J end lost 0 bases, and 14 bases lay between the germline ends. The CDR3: CASSFSGGRVNTEAFF. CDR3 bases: TGTGCCAGCAGCTTTAGCGGAGGCAGGGTGAACACTGAAGCTTTCTTT.

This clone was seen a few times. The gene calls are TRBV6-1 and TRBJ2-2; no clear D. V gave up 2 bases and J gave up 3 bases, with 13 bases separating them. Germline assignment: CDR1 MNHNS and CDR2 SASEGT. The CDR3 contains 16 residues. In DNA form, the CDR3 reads TGTGCCAGCAGTGAATTCCCCGGGTTCTACACCGGGGAGCTGTTTTTT. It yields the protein CASSEFPGFYTGELFF.

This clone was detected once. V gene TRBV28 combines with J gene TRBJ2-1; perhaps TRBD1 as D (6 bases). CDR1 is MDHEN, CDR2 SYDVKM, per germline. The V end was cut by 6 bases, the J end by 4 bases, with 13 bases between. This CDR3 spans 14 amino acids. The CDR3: CASRPRDIYNEQFF. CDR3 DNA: TGTGCCAGCAGGCCGAGGGACATTTACAATGAGCAGTTCTTC.

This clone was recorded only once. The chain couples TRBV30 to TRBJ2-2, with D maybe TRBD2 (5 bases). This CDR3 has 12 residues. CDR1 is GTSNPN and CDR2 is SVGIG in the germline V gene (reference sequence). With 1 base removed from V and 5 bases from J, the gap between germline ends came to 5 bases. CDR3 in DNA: TGTGCCTGGAGTGCGGGGACCGGGGAGCTGTTTTTT. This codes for CAWSAGTGELFF.

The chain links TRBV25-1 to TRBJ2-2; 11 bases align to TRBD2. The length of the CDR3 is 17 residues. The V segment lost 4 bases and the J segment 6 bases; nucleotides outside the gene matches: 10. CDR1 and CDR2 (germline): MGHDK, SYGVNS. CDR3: CASSGALLAGAAGELFF. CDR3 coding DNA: TGTGCCAGCAGTGGAGCCCTACTAGCGGGGGCGGCCGGGGAGCTGTTTTTT.

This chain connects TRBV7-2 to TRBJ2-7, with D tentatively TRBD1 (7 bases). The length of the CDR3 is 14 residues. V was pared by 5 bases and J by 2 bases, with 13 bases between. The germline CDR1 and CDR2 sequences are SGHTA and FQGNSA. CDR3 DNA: TGTGCCAGCAGCCCCGACAGGGAGGCCTACGAGCAGTACTTC. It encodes CASSPDREAYEQYF.